This T cell receptor (beta chain) originates from a study of T cell repertoires in cytomegalovirus infection. Study-level background: Public TCR beta signatures were indicative of both CMV infection and a matching HLA type.

MiXCR, applied by TCRdb to the reads, yields one record per CDR3 protein. The sample holds approximately 500,000 distinct CDR3 sequences, around 27% seen once. This clonotype was recorded at least ten times. Its specificity is not known. Points from the study as a whole: In two of eight donors, the top clonotype was HLA-C-restricted CMV-specific. Based on cumulative public TCR beta family frequency, carriers of CMV plus the relevant HLA were identified.

This TCR was sampled from a human donor in good health (CMV status not recorded). Some clones in this sample may be carry-over from other donors' samples. Sequenced material: PBMCs.

CDR3 nucleotide sequence: TGTGCCAGCAGCTCCCTTTGGGATGGTGGAGAGACCCAGTACTTC. This codes for CASSSLWDGGETQYF. The chain couples TRBV5-6 to TRBJ2-5, with D unresolved. The CDR3 is made up of 15 amino acids. Trimming cost V 3 bases and J 4 bases, with 16 bases left between them. Germline CDR1 reads SGHDT; CDR2 reads YYEEEE.